This T cell receptor beta chain is drawn from a study of T cells in Graves' hyperthyroidism and ophthalmopathy. About the study: Upon initial diagnosis and before any treatment, peripheral blood was collected.

Turning to this clonotype: Its antigen is not known.

The PBMCs were sourced from fresh peripheral blood (about 9.7 ml). The CDR3 is 17 amino acids. Germline loops: CDR1 MDHEN, CDR2 SYDVKM. The V and J ends lost 7 bases and 4 bases, in that order; junction bases with no gene match: 12. Notes on the study in general: Classification by a 13 V-J model distinguished ophthalmopathy from stable hyperthyroidism.

Using RNA transcripts as the source, TCR beta CDR3 regions were amplified. Using the HTBI primer set, a first-round RT-PCR was run on the TCR CDR3. A single record per CDR3 protein comes from TCRdb applying MiXCR to the multiplex PCR reads. The repertoire holds 240,000 or so distinct CDR3 sequences, roughly 17% seen once, with around 30% in the top ten. The receptor was isolated from a woman younger than 30 with Graves' ophthalmopathy. The rearrangement links TRBV28 to TRBJ2-1; 11 bases are shared with TRBD2. Sequencing input: blood. The CDR3 region is CASNPTVRTSGYNEQFF. The CDR3 bases are TGTGCCAGCAACCCAACGGTGAGGACTAGCGGGTACAATGAGCAGTTCTTC.